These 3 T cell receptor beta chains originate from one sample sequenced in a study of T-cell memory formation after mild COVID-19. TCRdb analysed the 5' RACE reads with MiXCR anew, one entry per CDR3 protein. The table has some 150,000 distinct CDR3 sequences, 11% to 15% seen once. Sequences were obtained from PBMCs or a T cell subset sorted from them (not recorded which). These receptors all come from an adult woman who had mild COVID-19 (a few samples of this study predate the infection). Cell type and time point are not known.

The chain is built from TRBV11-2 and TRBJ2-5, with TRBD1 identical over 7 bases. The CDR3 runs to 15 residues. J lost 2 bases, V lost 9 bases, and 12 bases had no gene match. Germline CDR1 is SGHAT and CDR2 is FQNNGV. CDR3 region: CASAQGDSLQETQYF. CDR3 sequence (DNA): TGTGCCAGTGCGCAGGGGGACAGCCTGCAAGAGACCCAGTACTTC.

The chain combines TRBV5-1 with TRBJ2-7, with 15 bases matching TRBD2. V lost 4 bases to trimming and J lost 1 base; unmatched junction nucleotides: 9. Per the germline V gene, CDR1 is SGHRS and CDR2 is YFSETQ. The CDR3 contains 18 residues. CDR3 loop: CASSRRGLAGGYSYEQYF. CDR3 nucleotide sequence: TGCGCCAGCAGCAGAAGGGGACTAGCGGGGGGCTATTCCTACGAGCAGTACTTC.

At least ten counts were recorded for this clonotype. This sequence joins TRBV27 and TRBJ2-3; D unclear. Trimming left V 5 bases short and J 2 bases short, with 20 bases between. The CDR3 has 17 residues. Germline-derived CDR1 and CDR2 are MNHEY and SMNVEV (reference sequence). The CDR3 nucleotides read TGTGCCAGCAGTGGACGGTCAGTTCCTCCTCACACAGATACGCAGTATTTT. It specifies CASSGRSVPPHTDTQYF.